A single sample gave rise to the 2 T cell receptor delta chains below, sequenced in a study of gammadelta T cells in human blood. TCRdb fed the RT-PCR reads into CATT to redo clone calling. The table lists about 1,500 delta-chain clones, 15% to 20% of them singletons. The specimen was non-Vgamma9Vdelta2 gamma-delta T cells from infant blood. Receptors were obtained from a human donor.

Comment on this clone: A much larger clone is a single base away; this may be a read error. The chain uses TRDV1 and TRDJ2; 7 bases line up with TRDD3. The CDR3 contains 20 residues. Germline CDR1 reads TSWWSYY; CDR2 reads QGS. The CDR3: CALGKLAVRYWGSLTAQLFF. CDR3 DNA sequence: TGTGCTCTTGGGAAACTCGCGGTACGGTACTGGGGCTCTTTGACAGCACAACTCTTCTTT.

The J gene is TRDJ1, the V gene TRDV3; 12 bases fit TRDD3. The CDR3 runs to 18 residues. Germline assignment: CDR1 TVYSNPD and CDR2 GDNSRS (reference sequence). V trimming: 0 bases; J trimming: 2 bases; junction bases outside the gene matches: 13. The CDR3 here is CAFSPGGYAYRGTDKLIF. CDR3 DNA sequence: TGTGCCTTTAGCCCTGGGGGATACGCGTATCGGGGGACCGATAAACTCATCTTT.